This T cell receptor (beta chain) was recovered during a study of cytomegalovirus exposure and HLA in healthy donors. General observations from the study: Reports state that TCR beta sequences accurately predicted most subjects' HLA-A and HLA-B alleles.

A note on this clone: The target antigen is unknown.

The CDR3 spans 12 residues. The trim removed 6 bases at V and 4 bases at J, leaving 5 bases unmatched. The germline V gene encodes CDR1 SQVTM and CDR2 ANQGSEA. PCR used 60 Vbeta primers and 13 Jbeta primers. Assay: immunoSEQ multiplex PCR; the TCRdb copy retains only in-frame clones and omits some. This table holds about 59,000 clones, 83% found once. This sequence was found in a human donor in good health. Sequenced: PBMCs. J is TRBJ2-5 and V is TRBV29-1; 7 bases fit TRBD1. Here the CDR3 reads CSVRQGGETQYF. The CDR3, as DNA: TGCAGCGTAAGACAGGGTGGAGAGACCCAGTACTTC.